This entry describes one TCR beta chain. Its target is not known. The entry originates in a study of shared clonotypes between healthy human individuals. In the study overall: CD4 naive and memory got three plates each, CD8 naive two, CD8 memory one. Findings and caveats of the study: Richness estimates generally favored naive over memory subsets.

V was trimmed by 6 bases and J by 6 bases, leaving 12 bases between them. There are 12 residues in the CDR3. CDR1 is MNHEY and CDR2 is SVGAGI in the germline V gene. Among the donors, all were Caucasian adults who lived in Nashville, Tennessee. This table comes from immunoSEQ multiplex PCR, and its TCRdb copy is limited to in-frame clones, with some not included. The sample includes a few million clones, 80% to 95% of them seen just once. This chain joins TRBV6-5 and TRBJ2-7; D might be TRBD1 (5 bases). Sequencing was done on a sample of naive CD4+ T cells from PBMCs. Subset defined: CD45RA+ positively selected. The source of this sequence is a man younger than 35 in good health. Some clones in this sample may be carry-over from other donors' samples. The DNA for the CDR3 is TGTGCCAGCAGACAAAGGGGTTTCGAGCAGTACTTC. Translation: CASRQRGFEQYF.